Listed here are 27 T cell receptor beta chains from one sample, sequenced in a study of sequential checkpoint blockade in melanoma. Sample treatment: randomized to nivolumab then ipilimumab (arm A) or the reverse (arm B). Some clones are missing from TCRdb's copy, which holds only in-frame ones; the method was immunoSEQ multiplex PCR. Of about 11,000 clones listed, about 29% are singletons. Sequenced material: tumor tissue (inferred from file names), taken from a patient given nivolumab and ipilimumab in sequence. The source is a human donor with melanoma.

The chain employs TRBV6-8 and TRBJ1-5, with D perhaps matching TRBD1 (5 bases). Trimming removed 7 bases from V and 2 bases from J, with 12 bases in between. Germline lookup yields CDR1 MNHGY and CDR2 SAAAGT. There are 14 residues in the CDR3. The CDR3 spells CASKIGEGNQPQHF. The CDR3 DNA is TGTGCCAGCAAGATAGGGGAGGGCAATCAGCCCCAGCATTTT.

The table lists this clone with a few counts. The V call is TRBV7-4, the J call TRBJ2-7; D possibly corresponds to TRBD1 (5 bases). Per the germline V gene, CDR1 is SGHVT and CDR2 is SQSDAQ. The CDR3 has 15 residues. V lost 5 bases to trimming and J lost 2 bases, with 16 bases between them. Here the CDR3 reads CASSVGQGITYEQYF. CDR3 sequence (DNA): TGTGCCAGCAGCGTAGGTCAGGGAATAACCTACGAGCAGTACTTC. Looking up the rest from reference TRBV7-4 and TRBJ2-7 gives the full variable domain: GAGVSQSPRYKVAKRGRDVALRCDSISGHVTLYWYRQTLGQGSEVLTYSQSDAQRDKSGRPSGRFSAERPERSVSTLKIQRTEQGDSAVYLCASSVGQGITYEQYFGPGTRLTVT.

V gene TRBV25-1 combines with J gene TRBJ1-2, with D perhaps TRBD1 (5 bases). The V end lost 1 base, the J end lost 4 bases, and 13 bases lay between the germline ends. CDR3 length: 15 amino acids. In germline, CDR1 is MGHDK, CDR2 SYGVNS. CDR3 coding DNA: TGTGCCAGCAGTGAATCCGGGGCCATGGCCTATGGCTACACCTTC. Translating gives CASSESGAMAYGYTF.

This chain uses TRBV11-3 with TRBJ1-1; D remains ambiguous. The CDR3 runs to 15 residues. V lost 3 bases to trimming and J lost 0 bases, with 11 bases between them. Germline lookup yields CDR1 SGHNT and CDR2 YENEEA. The CDR3 DNA reads TGTGCCAGCAGCTTCTCAGGTACTATGAACACTGAAGCTTTCTTT. As protein: CASSFSGTMNTEAFF.

This rearrangement joins TRBV5-1 to TRBJ1-1, with a weak D call TRBD1 (5 bases). Germline CDR1 reads SGHRS; CDR2 reads YFSETQ. V was clipped by 4 bases and J by 0 bases, with 10 bases between them. The CDR3 extends over 14 amino acids. DNA of the CDR3: TGCGCCAGCAGCCCGGACACCCTGAACACTGAAGCTTTCTTT. Translation: CASSPDTLNTEAFF.

This chain uses TRBV29-1 with TRBJ2-5; D remains ambiguous. The germline gives CDR1 SQVTM, CDR2 ANQGSEA. The CDR3 runs to 12 residues. Trimming removed 5 bases at V and 2 bases at J, with 9 bases between. CDR3 bases: TGCAGCGTTAATGCTTTTCAAGAGACCCAGTACTTC. This codes for CSVNAFQETQYF.

The chain employs TRBV18 and TRBJ2-7; 9 bases line up with TRBD1. From germline, CDR1 is KGHSH and CDR2 LQKENI. The trim removed 2 bases at V and 5 bases at J, leaving 4 bases unmatched. The CDR3 has 14 residues. In DNA form, the CDR3 reads TGTGCCAGCTCACCAAGGACAGGGGAAAACGAGCAGTACTTC. It yields the protein CASSPRTGENEQYF.

This chain uses TRBV6-8 with TRBJ1-1, with D tentatively TRBD1 (5 bases). The CDR3 covers 15 residues. Per the germline V gene, CDR1 is MNHGY and CDR2 is SAAAGT. Trimming left V 5 bases short and J 7 bases short, with 20 bases between. CDR3 region: CASSAHGGVGNEAFF. As DNA, the CDR3 is TGTGCCAGCAGTGCCCACGGGGGGGTGGGCAATGAAGCTTTCTTT.

The chain links TRBV6-8 to TRBJ1-6; D remains unclear. The V gene lost 6 bases and the J gene lost 8 bases, with 14 bases spanning the gap. This CDR3 is 14 amino acids long. Germline V gene sequence: CDR1 MNHGY, CDR2 SAAAGT. The CDR3 reads CASSRRGEYSPLHF. As DNA, the CDR3 is TGTGCCAGCAGCCGCCGTGGTGAATATTCACCCCTCCACTTT.

The chain is built from TRBV11-3 and TRBJ1-3; D possibly corresponds to TRBD1 (5 bases). This CDR3 contains 14 residues. Trimming pared 2 bases from V and 3 bases from J, leaving 8 bases between. Germline V CDR1 and CDR2: SGHNT, YENEEA. The CDR3, as DNA: TGTGCCAGCAGCTTATCAGGGTTTGGAAACACCATATATTTT. It encodes CASSLSGFGNTIYF.

This clone showed up just a few times. The rearrangement joins TRBV11-3 to TRBJ1-1; 10 bases are shared with TRBD1. The V segment lost 5 bases and the J segment 1 base; nucleotides outside the gene matches: 7. The CDR3 loop spans 16 amino acids. Germline V gives CDR1 SGHNT, CDR2 YENEEA. This CDR3 is CASSQPGTGENTEAFF. The CDR3, as DNA: TGTGCCAGCAGCCAACCCGGGACAGGGGAGAACACTGAAGCTTTCTTT. The entire variable domain, with the rest obtained from reference TRBV11-3 and TRBJ1-1, is as follows: EAGVVQSPRYKIIEKKQPVAFWCNPISGHNTLYWYLQNLGQGPELLIRYENEEAVDDSQLPKDRFSAERLKGVDSTLKIQPAELGDSAVYLCASSQPGTGENTEAFFGQGTRLTVV.

This clone is termed medium-sized. The rearrangement joins TRBV11-3 to TRBJ1-3; D is uncertain. Trimming removed 5 bases at V and 0 bases at J, with 11 bases between. The CDR3 is made up of 15 amino acids. Looked up from germline, CDR1 is SGHNT and CDR2 is YENEEA. DNA for the CDR3: TGTGCCAGCAGCACGGACCGAACCTCTGGAAACACCATATATTTT. Encoded protein: CASSTDRTSGNTIYF.

The chain carries TRBV5-1 and TRBJ2-1, with TRBD2 identical over 10 bases. Germline lookup yields CDR1 SGHRS and CDR2 YFSETQ. The CDR3 loop spans 17 amino acids. Germline trimming cut 0 bases from V and 0 bases from J; bases unmatched to any gene: 3. In DNA form, the CDR3 reads TGCGCCAGCAGCTTGGAGGCTAGCGGGAGCTCCTACAATGAGCAGTTCTTC. Amino acids: CASSLEASGSSYNEQFF.

This clone was seen at least ten times. The gene calls are TRBV11-3 and TRBJ2-7; D is undetermined. The V and J ends lost 6 bases and 4 bases respectively, with 16 bases between them. Looked up from germline, CDR1 is SGHNT and CDR2 is YENEEA. The CDR3 has 14 amino acids. Written as DNA, the CDR3 is TGTGCCAGCAGTCGTTTCAAGGATTTTTACGAGCAGTACTTC. Protein sequence: CASSRFKDFYEQYF.

The V and J genes are TRBV5-1 and TRBJ2-5; 7 nucleotides match TRBD2. V lost 4 bases to trimming and J lost 5 bases; unmatched junction nucleotides: 8. CDR1 and CDR2 from the germline V gene are SGHRS and YFSETQ. The CDR3 contains 14 residues. CDR3 loop: CASSRNGEGETQYF. In DNA form, the CDR3 reads TGCGCCAGCAGCCGGAACGGGGAGGGGGAGACCCAGTACTTC. The full variable domain, its missing parts supplied by reference TRBV5-1 and TRBJ2-5, is KAGVTQTPRYLIKTRGQQVTLSCSPISGHRSVSWYQQTPGQGLQFLFEYFSETQRNKGNFPGRFSGRQFSNSRSEMNVSTLELGDSALYLCASSRNGEGETQYFGPGTRLLVL.

The chain joins TRBV4-1 to TRBJ2-7, with 7 positions matching TRBD2. Trimming removed 7 bases from V and 2 bases from J; junction bases left unmatched: 11. CDR1 is MGHRA and CDR2 is YSYEKL in the germline V gene. The CDR3 is made up of 15 amino acids. The CDR3 DNA reads as TGCGCCAGCACCGCAAGTTATGGGGGGGCCTACGAGCAGTACTTC. Encoded protein: CASTASYGGAYEQYF.

The chain is built from TRBV6-8 and TRBJ2-7; 15 nucleotides align to TRBD2. V gave up 4 bases and J gave up 0 bases; unmatched junction bases: 1. Germline V gene lookup returns CDR1 MNHGY and CDR2 SAAAGT. This CDR3 is 16 amino acids long. In DNA, the CDR3 is TGTGCCAGCAGTTCGGGACTAGCGGGGGGCTCCTACGAGCAGTACTTC. The encoded protein is CASSSGLAGGSYEQYF.

The chain has TRBV29-1 and TRBJ2-7; TRBD1 matches 8 bases. The CDR3 totals 13 residues. In germline, CDR1 is SQVTM, CDR2 ANQGSEA. The trim removed 5 bases at V and 5 bases at J, leaving 8 bases unmatched. The CDR3 loop reads CSVNGRGLDEQYF. The CDR3 nucleotides read TGCAGCGTTAACGGCAGGGGGCTCGACGAGCAGTACTTC.

The genes are TRBV19 and TRBJ1-5; D is undetermined. Trimming took off 0 bases at V and 7 bases at J, with 7 bases between the two ends. Per the germline V gene, CDR1 is LNHDA and CDR2 is SQIVND (reference sequence). CDR3 length: 13 amino acids. CDR3 in amino acids: CASSIDVWQPQHF. The CDR3 DNA sequence: TGTGCCAGTAGTATAGATGTATGGCAGCCCCAGCATTTT.

This chain joins TRBV28 and TRBJ1-1; D remains ambiguous. V gave up 7 bases and J gave up 1 base, with 10 bases separating them. The CDR3 is 13 residues long. Germline V gene lookup returns CDR1 MDHEN and CDR2 SYDVKM. The CDR3 is CASTLPTNTEAFF. The CDR3, as DNA: TGTGCCAGCACGCTCCCGACGAACACTGAAGCTTTCTTT.

The chain carries TRBV5-1 and TRBJ1-1; 7 nucleotides agree with TRBD1. The CDR3 spans 14 residues. V lost 3 bases to trimming and J lost 1 base; unmatched junction nucleotides: 3. The germline gives CDR1 SGHRS, CDR2 YFSETQ. CDR3 bases: TGCGCCAGCAGCTCGGACAGGAGGAACACTGAAGCTTTCTTT. It encodes CASSSDRRNTEAFF.

This clone was detected only a few times. CDR3 nucleotide sequence: TGTGCCAGCAGTTCTCCAGGAGGATATAGCAATCAGCCCCAGCATTTT. It encodes CASSSPGGYSNQPQHF. The gene calls are TRBV6-8 and TRBJ1-5; D unresolved. The CDR3 is 16 residues long. Germline V gene sequence: CDR1 MNHGY, CDR2 SAAAGT. The ends were cut back, 4 bases at V and 0 bases at J, with 13 bases in the middle.

In its sample, this clone was seen a few times. The V call is TRBV11-3, the J call TRBJ2-3, with 9 bases lining up with TRBD2. J gave up 5 bases and V 5 bases, and 8 bases lay outside the gene matches. Germline V gene lookup returns CDR1 SGHNT and CDR2 YENEEA. The CDR3 runs 15 residues. The CDR3 nucleotides are TGTGCCAGCAGCAGCCGCGGGAGGGTTGGAGATACGCAGTATTTT. Translated, it gives CASSSRGRVGDTQYF.

This rearrangement joins TRBV29-1 to TRBJ2-3, with TRBD2 matching over 8 bases. This CDR3 is 14 amino acids long. Per the germline V gene, CDR1 is SQVTM and CDR2 is ANQGSEA. Trimming cost V 4 bases and J 4 bases; bases outside gene matches: 7. CDR3 bases: TGCAGCGTTGTGATTAGCGGGGCCTCAGATACGCAGTATTTT. Encoded protein: CSVVISGASDTQYF.

This clone was observed a few times. The chain combines TRBV1 with TRBJ1-1. TRBV1 is a documented pseudogene. The CDR3 is 15 residues long. The CDR3, as DNA: TGCGCCAGCAGCGGAGGGTCAGGGGCTTTCACTGAAGCTTTCTTT. Protein product: CASSGGSGAFTEAFF.

The CDR3 reads CASSSGGAIYEQFF. Written as DNA, the CDR3 is TGTGCCAGCTCCTCGGGCGGGGCGATCTATGAGCAGTTCTTC. V usage is TRBV18 and J usage is TRBJ2-1; D might be TRBD2 (6 bases). The CDR3 sequence is 14 residues long. Trimming removed 6 bases from V and 8 bases from J, with 17 bases in between. The germline V gene encodes CDR1 KGHSH and CDR2 LQKENI.

The J gene is TRBJ2-1, the V gene TRBV9, with D possibly matching TRBD1 (5 bases). Trimming stripped 5 bases from V and 0 bases from J, with 15 bases between. The V gene's germline CDR1 is SGDLS and CDR2 YYNGEE. The CDR3 extends over 16 amino acids. As DNA, the CDR3 is TGTGCCAGCAGTGACGGTCAGGGTGACTCCTACAATGAGCAGTTCTTC. This encodes CASSDGQGDSYNEQFF.